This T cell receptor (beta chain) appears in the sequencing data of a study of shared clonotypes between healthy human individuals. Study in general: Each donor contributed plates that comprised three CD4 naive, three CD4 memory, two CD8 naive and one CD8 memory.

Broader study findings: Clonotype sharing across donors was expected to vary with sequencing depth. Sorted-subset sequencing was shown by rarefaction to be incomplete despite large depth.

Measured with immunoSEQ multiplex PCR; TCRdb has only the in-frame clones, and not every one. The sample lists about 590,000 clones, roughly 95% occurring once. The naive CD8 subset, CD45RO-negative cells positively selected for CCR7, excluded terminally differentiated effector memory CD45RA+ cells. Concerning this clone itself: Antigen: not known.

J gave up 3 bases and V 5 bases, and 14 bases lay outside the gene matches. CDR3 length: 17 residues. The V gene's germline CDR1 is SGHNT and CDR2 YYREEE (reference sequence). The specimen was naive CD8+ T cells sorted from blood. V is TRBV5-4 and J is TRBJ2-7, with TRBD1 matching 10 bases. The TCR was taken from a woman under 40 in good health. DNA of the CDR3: TGTGCCAGCAGTCAGACCCCGGGACAGGGGCTTGGCTACGAGCAGTACTTC. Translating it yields CASSQTPGQGLGYEQYF.